This note documents a single T cell receptor (beta chain) sequence. As processed by the authors: From reference gene primer amplification, estimates of nucleated cell counts were derived. The data were produced by immunoSEQ multiplex PCR, yet TCRdb's version contains in-frame clones alone and is incomplete. V, J and clone size are taken as reported in that table, and D and trimming were inferred from the DNA itself. The sample gives about 210,000 clones, over 80% of which show up once; about 3.3% is in the top ten. Membership in each cohort depended on participant-reported clinical history. People in the exposed group encountered a COVID-19 case within 2 weeks before entering the study. The sample comes from a study of blood T cell repertoires in COVID-19. At the level of the study: The United States, Italy and Spain were the sources of the acute and convalescent COVID-19 samples.

CDR1 and CDR2 from the germline V gene are GTSNPN and SVGIG (reference sequence). This CDR3 is 13 amino acids long. V was trimmed by 3 bases and J by 3 bases, leaving 11 bases between them. This chain uses TRBV30 with TRBJ1-2; possibly TRBD1 for D (5 bases). This receptor was taken from a woman aged 25 to 45 who had been exposed to COVID-19. Sequencing was performed on PBMCs or T cells enriched from blood (not recorded which). The chain's CDR3 is CAWSMTVDYGYTF. Here the CDR3 DNA reads TGTGCCTGGAGCATGACAGTCGACTATGGCTACACCTTC.